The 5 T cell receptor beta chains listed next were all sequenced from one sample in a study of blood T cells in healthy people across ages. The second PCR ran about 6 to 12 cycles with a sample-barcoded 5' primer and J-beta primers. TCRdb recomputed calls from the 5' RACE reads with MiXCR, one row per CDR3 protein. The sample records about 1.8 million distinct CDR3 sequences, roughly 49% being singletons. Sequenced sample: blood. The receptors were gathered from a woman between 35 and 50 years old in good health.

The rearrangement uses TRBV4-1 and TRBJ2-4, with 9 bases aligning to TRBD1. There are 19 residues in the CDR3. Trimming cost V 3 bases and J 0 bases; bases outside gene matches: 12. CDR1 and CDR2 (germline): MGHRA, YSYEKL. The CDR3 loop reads CASSHTGTGRAIAKNIQYF. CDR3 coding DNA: TGCGCCAGCAGCCACACCGGGACAGGGAGGGCTATAGCCAAAAACATTCAGTACTTC.

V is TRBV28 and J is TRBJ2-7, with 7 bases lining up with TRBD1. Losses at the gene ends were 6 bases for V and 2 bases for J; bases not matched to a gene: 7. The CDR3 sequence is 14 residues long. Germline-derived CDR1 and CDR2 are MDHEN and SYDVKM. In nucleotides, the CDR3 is TGTGCCAGCAGCGAACAGGGGCCTACCTACGAGCAGTACTTC. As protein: CASSEQGPTYEQYF.

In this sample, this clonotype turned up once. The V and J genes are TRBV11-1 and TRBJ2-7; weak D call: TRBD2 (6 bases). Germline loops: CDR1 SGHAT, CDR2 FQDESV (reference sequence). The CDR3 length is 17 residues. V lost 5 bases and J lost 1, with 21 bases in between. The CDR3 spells CASSHDLEGLGSYEQYF. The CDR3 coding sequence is TGTGCCAGCAGCCACGACCTGGAGGGCTTGGGATCCTACGAGCAGTACTTC.

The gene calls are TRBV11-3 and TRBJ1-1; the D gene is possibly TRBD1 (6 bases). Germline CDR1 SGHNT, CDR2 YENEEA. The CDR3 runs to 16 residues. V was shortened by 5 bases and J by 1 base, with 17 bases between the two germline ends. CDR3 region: CASSPGKRTENTEAFF. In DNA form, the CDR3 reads TGTGCCAGCAGCCCAGGTAAGAGGACAGAGAACACTGAAGCTTTCTTT.

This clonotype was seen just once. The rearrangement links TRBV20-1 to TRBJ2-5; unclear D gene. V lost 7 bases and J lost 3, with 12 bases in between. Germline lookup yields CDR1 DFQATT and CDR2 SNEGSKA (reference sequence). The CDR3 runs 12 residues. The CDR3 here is CSGLRSKETQYF. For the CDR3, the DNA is TGCAGTGGACTCCGGAGCAAAGAGACCCAGTACTTC.